This T cell receptor (beta chain) was sequenced in a study of cytomegalovirus exposure and HLA in healthy donors. Study context: About 80 million unique TCRs from HLA-typed donors were held in an early data release. The Caucasian-associated ancestry cluster held roughly 78% of 300 to 450 genotyped donors.

The CDR3 is 15 amino acids. Deletions cut 0 bases from V and 2 bases from J, with 11 bases between. Germline V CDR1 and CDR2: SGDLS, YYNGEE. Overall study findings and caveats: Indistinguishability led to the exclusion of some V segments, TRBV6-2 and TRBV6-3 included.

The PCR was carried out with 60 Vbeta primers and 13 Jbeta primers. Sequenced by immunoSEQ multiplex PCR; TCRdb stores in-frame clones only, minus some. The sample lists about 250,000 clones, under 90% seen once, with roughly 0.31% in the top ten. Regarding this clone: No antigen is known for it.

Healthy donors of bone marrow made up the group. This TCR was recovered from a girl aged 2-10 years in good health and CMV-seronegative. Sequenced sample: PBMCs. This chain uses TRBV9 with TRBJ1-2, with no clear D. CDR3 protein: CASSVGPGVNYGYTF. As DNA, the CDR3 is TGTGCCAGCAGCGTAGGCCCGGGAGTGAACTATGGCTACACCTTC.